This TCR beta chain was recovered during a study of response to subunit inactivated influenza vaccine (dated by TCRdb to 2016 to 2018). About the study as a whole: Deep quantitative T cell receptor repertoire profiling was used in the study to track responses to a trivalent subunit inactivated influenza vaccine.

Reading the label with the study, this specimen's time point is: 45 days after influenza vaccine administration. In its sample, this clonotype comes out as large (0.1 to 1%). The antigen it recognizes is unknown. It has no much larger one-base neighbor in the sample; base qualities were not kept. The germline V gene sets CDR1 to SGHVS and CDR2 to FNYEAQ. The CDR3 measures 19 amino acids from cysteine to phenylalanine. The sequence is cut down to CDR3 DNA, 57 bases in frame from base 1. The trim is 3 bases for V and 0 bases for J, with a gap of 20 bases between the germline ends. Broad study findings and their caveats: The authors proposed that each seasonal influenza vaccination may bring in only a limited number of new T cells.

Library preparation employed RT-PCR. For sequencing, an Illumina HiSeq 2500 was employed. TCRdb applied fastp at Q25 and MiXCR to the public reads, then kept only in-frame beta chains. All rows with the same CDR3 protein become a single entry with the most common DNA and genes. The sample table holds 150,000 to 200,000 distinct CDR3 sequences, of which roughly a tenth were seen once. Jointly, the top ten make up under 15% of the sample. The origin of this receptor is a man in his fifties or sixties who received an inactivated influenza vaccine. Donor details come from another sample of the same person, matched by shared clones. The material sequenced was non-naive T cells sorted from PBMCs, taken 40 to 50 days after vaccination. The sample's cell subset or site label, decoded: memory T cell fraction. The chain is encoded by TRBV7-6 joined to TRBJ2-2; the D segment might be TRBD1 or TRBD2, since each matches 5 bases. The CDR3 amino acid sequence is: CASSFKGPFATPNTGELFF. The nucleotides read TGTGCCAGCAGCTTCAAGGGACCCTTCGCGACTCCGAACACCGGGGAGCTGTTTTTT.